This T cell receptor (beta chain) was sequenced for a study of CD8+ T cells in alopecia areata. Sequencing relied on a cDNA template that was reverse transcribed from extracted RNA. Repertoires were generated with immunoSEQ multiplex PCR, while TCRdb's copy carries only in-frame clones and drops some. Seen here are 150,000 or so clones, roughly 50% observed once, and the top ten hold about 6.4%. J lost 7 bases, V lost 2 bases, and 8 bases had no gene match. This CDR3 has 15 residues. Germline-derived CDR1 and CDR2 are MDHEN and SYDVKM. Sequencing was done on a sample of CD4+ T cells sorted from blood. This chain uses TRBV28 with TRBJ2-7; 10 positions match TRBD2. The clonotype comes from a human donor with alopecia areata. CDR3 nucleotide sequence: TGTGCCAGCAGTTTACCCCTAGCGGGAGTGGGGGAGCAGTACTTC. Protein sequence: CASSLPLAGVGEQYF.